The sequence of this TCR beta chain was determined in a study of long-term antiretroviral therapy in people with HIV. The CDR3 extends over 14 amino acids. The ends were cut back, 5 bases at V and 5 bases at J, with 10 bases in the middle. The germline CDR1 and CDR2 sequences are LGHNA and YSLEER. Points from the study as a whole: ART adherence was not documented, and neither viral resistance nor therapy changes had any data. Before ART, certain clones expanded, and these dominated the repertoire at all time points. Compared with controls, HIV repertoires showed narrower CDR3 length ranges.

The assay used was immunoSEQ (version v3.0), run at survey level. Sequencing set out to capture about 35,000-55,000 T-cell genomes per sample. Profiling relied on immunoSEQ multiplex PCR, and the TCRdb table lists in-frame clones only, not all of them. Of almost 30,000 clones in the sample, about 93% are singletons; the top ten hold around 6.4%. Details on this clone: Its target is unknown.

The sample in question was unsorted PBMCs, obtained less than 6.8 years after starting antiretroviral therapy. The clonotype was recovered from a woman in her thirties or forties with HIV. The chain couples TRBV4-3 to TRBJ1-6; D is unresolved. This CDR3 reads CASSETGDNSPLHF. The CDR3 bases are TGCGCCAGCAGCGAGACGGGTGATAATTCACCCCTCCACTTT.